A single sample gave rise to the 15 T cell receptor beta chains below, sequenced in a study of cytomegalovirus exposure and HLA in healthy donors. The study ran its PCR with 60 Vbeta and 13 Jbeta primers. Sequencing used immunoSEQ multiplex PCR; TCRdb keeps in-frame clones, though not all of them. The top ten hold under 2.5% of the sample, which has 70,000 to 80,000 clones, roughly four fifths seen once. Material for sequencing was PBMCs. The receptors come from a young man in good health and CMV-seronegative.

This clone was observed a few times. V is TRBV7-2 and J is TRBJ2-5; the match to TRBD1 covers 8 bases. CDR3 size: 15 residues. The germline CDR1 and CDR2 sequences are SGHTA and FQGNSA. With 5 bases clipped from V and 5 bases from J, the junction kept 10 bases outside the gene matches. This CDR3 reads CASSKTGVSRETQYF. The CDR3 DNA sequence: TGTGCCAGCAGCAAGACAGGGGTGTCTCGGGAGACCCAGTACTTC. Complete variable domain (other parts from reference TRBV7-2 and TRBJ2-5): GAGVSQSPSNKVTEKGKDVELRCDPISGHTALYWYRQSLGQGLEFLIYFQGNSAPDKSGLPSDRFSAERTGGSVSTLTIQRTQQEDSAVYLCASSKTGVSRETQYFGPGTRLLVL.

The chain uses TRBV5-4 and TRBJ2-5; D may be TRBD2 (6 bases). With 1 base removed from V and 3 bases from J, the gap between germline ends came to 13 bases. The CDR3 runs to 15 residues. Germline assignment: CDR1 SGHNT and CDR2 YYREEE (reference sequence). DNA of the CDR3: TGTGCCAGCAGCTTGCGGTGGGGCGGGGAAGAGACCCAGTACTTC. This translates into CASSLRWGGEETQYF.

The J gene is TRBJ2-1, the V gene TRBV2; 11 nucleotides match TRBD2. This CDR3 is 15 amino acids long. Germline trimming cut 7 bases from V and 11 bases from J; bases unmatched to any gene: 13. Germline V CDR1 and CDR2: SNHLY, FYNNEI. CDR3 bases: TGTGCCAGCACTCGAGCCGGGACTAGCGGTAGAAAGCAGTTCTTC. Encoded protein: CASTRAGTSGRKQFF.

The chain employs TRBV2 and TRBJ1-5; TRBD1 agrees at 12 bases. The CDR3 runs to 16 residues. The trim removed 2 bases at V and 7 bases at J, leaving 6 bases unmatched. Looked up from germline, CDR1 is SNHLY and CDR2 is FYNNEI. This CDR3 is CASSETGQGARQPQHF. The CDR3 DNA sequence: TGTGCCAGCAGTGAAACGGGACAGGGGGCCCGGCAGCCCCAGCATTTT.

A few counts support this clone. The V gene is TRBV7-2, the J gene TRBJ2-3, with 10 nucleotides matching TRBD1. The V segment lost 9 bases and the J segment 2 bases; nucleotides outside the gene matches: 8. There are 15 residues in the CDR3. Germline lookup yields CDR1 SGHTA and CDR2 FQGNSA. This CDR3 is CASTRDRGPTDTQYF. The CDR3 coding sequence is TGTGCCAGTACCCGGGACAGGGGACCCACAGATACGCAGTATTTT.

This chain links TRBV14 with TRBJ1-2; no firm D call. CDR3 length equals 15 residues. Trimming cost V 0 bases and J 0 bases, with 8 bases left between them. The germline V gene has CDR1 SGHDN and CDR2 FVKESK. The DNA for the CDR3 is TGTGCCAGCAGCCAAGATAAGGGAGCTAACTATGGCTACACCTTC. Its protein product is CASSQDKGANYGYTF.

The rearrangement links TRBV19 to TRBJ1-2; D is unresolved. CDR3 length equals 14 residues. The V end lost 4 bases, the J end lost 3 bases, and 12 bases lay between the germline ends. CDR1 and CDR2 (germline): LNHDA, SQIVND (reference sequence). CDR3 sequence reads: CASSRGGGDYGYTF. The DNA of the CDR3 is TGTGCCAGTAGTAGAGGTGGAGGAGACTATGGCTACACCTTC.

This clone was found a few times. The chain has TRBV27 and TRBJ2-2; no clear D. This CDR3 spans 14 amino acids. Germline assignment: CDR1 MNHEY and CDR2 SMNVEV (reference sequence). Trimming took 4 bases from V and 1 from J, leaving 7 bases between them. The CDR3 sequence is CASSSRQNTGELFF. The CDR3 DNA sequence: TGTGCCAGCAGTTCAAGACAGAACACCGGGGAGCTGTTTTTT.

The chain combines TRBV28 with TRBJ2-1; possibly TRBD1 for D (5 bases). V was shortened by 4 bases and J by 3 bases, with 16 bases between the two germline ends. Germline V gene lookup returns CDR1 MDHEN and CDR2 SYDVKM. The CDR3 has 16 residues. CDR3 loop: CASSYSSQGNYNEQFF. DNA for the CDR3: TGTGCCAGCAGTTATAGTAGCCAGGGTAACTACAATGAGCAGTTCTTC.

The chain couples TRBV19 to TRBJ1-1; D is undetermined. Per the germline V gene, CDR1 is LNHDA and CDR2 is SQIVND (reference sequence). Trimming shortened V by 3 bases and J by 7 bases, and 6 bases separated the two germline ends. This CDR3 has 11 amino acids. The CDR3: CASSIRSEAFF. Written as DNA, the CDR3 is TGTGCCAGTAGTATCCGCAGTGAAGCTTTCTTT. The complete variable domain, with remaining parts taken from reference TRBV19 and TRBJ1-1, reads DGGITQSPKYLFRKEGQNVTLSCEQNLNHDAMYWYRQDPGQGLRLIYYSQIVNDFQKGDIAEGYSVSREKKESFPLTVTSAQKNPTAFYLCASSIRSEAFFGQGTRLTVV.

The genes are TRBV7-9 and TRBJ2-7; 9 bases agree with TRBD2. V lost 1 base to trimming and J lost 2 bases; unmatched junction nucleotides: 3. CDR3 size: 15 residues. Germline V gives CDR1 SEHNR, CDR2 FQNEAQ (reference sequence). Here the CDR3 DNA reads TGTGCCAGCAGCTTAGGGCTAGCGGGACCCTACGAGCAGTACTTC. Translated, it gives CASSLGLAGPYEQYF. Filled out from reference TRBV7-9 and TRBJ2-7, the complete variable domain reads DTGVSQNPRHKITKRGQNVTFRCDPISEHNRLYWYRQTLGQGPEFLTYFQNEAQLEKSRLLSDRFSAERPKGSFSTLEIQRTEQGDSAMYLCASSLGLAGPYEQYFGPGTRLTVT.

The chain links TRBV14 to TRBJ2-7; TRBD1 might be the D (6 bases). The length of the CDR3 is 15 residues. The V gene lost 0 bases and the J gene lost 3 bases, with 12 bases spanning the gap. Germline V CDR1 and CDR2: SGHDN, FVKESK. This chain's CDR3 is CASSQDLQGRYEQYF. Written as DNA, the CDR3 is TGTGCCAGCAGCCAAGATTTGCAGGGGCGCTACGAGCAGTACTTC.

This clone has only a few counts. The chain links TRBV2 to TRBJ1-1, with TRBD1 as a possible D gene (5 bases). Trimming took 4 bases from V and 5 from J, leaving 17 bases between them. Germline V lookup: CDR1 SNHLY, CDR2 FYNNEI. The CDR3 has 15 amino acids. The CDR3 spells CASSAHRLGGTEAFF. The DNA of the CDR3 is TGTGCCAGCAGTGCGCACAGGCTGGGGGGGACTGAAGCTTTCTTT.

The chain couples TRBV10-3 to TRBJ2-2, with TRBD2 identical over 8 bases. Per germline, CDR1 ENHRY and CDR2 SYGVKD. The CDR3 is made up of 15 amino acids. V shed 6 bases and J 3 bases; nucleotides not matched to a gene: 6. The CDR3 loop is CAIRGGRTHTGELFF. Written as DNA, the CDR3 is TGTGCCATCAGAGGCGGGAGGACTCACACCGGGGAGCTGTTTTTT.

V gene TRBV5-1 combines with J gene TRBJ2-7; 13 positions match TRBD2. This CDR3 has 15 residues. Unmatched junction bases numbered 8, after V lost 5 bases and J lost 6 bases. Germline assignment: CDR1 SGHRS and CDR2 YFSETQ. The CDR3 here is CASSYGLAGVAEQYF. For the CDR3, the DNA is TGCGCCAGCAGTTACGGACTAGCGGGAGTGGCCGAGCAGTACTTC.